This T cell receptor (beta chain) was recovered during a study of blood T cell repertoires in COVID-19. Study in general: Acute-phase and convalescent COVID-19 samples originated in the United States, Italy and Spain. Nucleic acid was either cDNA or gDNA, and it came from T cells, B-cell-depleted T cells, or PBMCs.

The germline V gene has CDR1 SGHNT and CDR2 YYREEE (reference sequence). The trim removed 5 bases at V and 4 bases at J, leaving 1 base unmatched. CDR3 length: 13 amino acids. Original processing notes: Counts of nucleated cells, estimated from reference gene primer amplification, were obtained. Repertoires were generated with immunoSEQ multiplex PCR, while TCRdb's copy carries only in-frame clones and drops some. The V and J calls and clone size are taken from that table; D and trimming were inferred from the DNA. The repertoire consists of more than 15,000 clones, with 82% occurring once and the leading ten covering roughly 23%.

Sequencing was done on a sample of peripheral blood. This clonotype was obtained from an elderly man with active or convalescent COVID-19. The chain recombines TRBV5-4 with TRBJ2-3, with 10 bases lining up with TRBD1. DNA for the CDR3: TGTGCCAGCAGAGGACAGGGGGCAGATACGCAGTATTTT. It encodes CASRGQGADTQYF.